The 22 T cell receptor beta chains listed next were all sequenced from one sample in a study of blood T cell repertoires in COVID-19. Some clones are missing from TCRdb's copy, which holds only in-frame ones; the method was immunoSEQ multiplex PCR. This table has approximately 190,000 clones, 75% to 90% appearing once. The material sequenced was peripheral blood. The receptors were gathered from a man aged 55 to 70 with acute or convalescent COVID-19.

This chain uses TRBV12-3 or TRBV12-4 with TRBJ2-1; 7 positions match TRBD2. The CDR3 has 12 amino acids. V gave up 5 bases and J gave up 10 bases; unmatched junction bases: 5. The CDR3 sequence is CASSNVAGEQFF. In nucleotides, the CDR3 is TGTGCCAGCAGTAATGTAGCGGGCGAGCAGTTCTTC.

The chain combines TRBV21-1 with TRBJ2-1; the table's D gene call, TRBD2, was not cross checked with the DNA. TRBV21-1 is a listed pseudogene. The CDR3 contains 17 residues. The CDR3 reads CASSKKGLAGAYNEQFF. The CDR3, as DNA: TGTGCCAGCAGCAAAAAAGGGCTAGCGGGGGCATACAATGAGCAGTTCTTC.

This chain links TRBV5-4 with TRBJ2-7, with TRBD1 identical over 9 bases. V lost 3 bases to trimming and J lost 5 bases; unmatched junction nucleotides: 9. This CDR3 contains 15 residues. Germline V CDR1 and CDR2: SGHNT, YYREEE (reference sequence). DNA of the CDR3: TGTGCCAGCAGCTACCGACAGGGGGGTCCGGACGAGCAGTACTTC. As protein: CASSYRQGGPDEQYF.

The CDR3 DNA reads as TGTGCCAGCAGGACAGGGGCCACTGAAGCTTTCTTT. It translates to CASRTGATEAFF. This chain connects TRBV6-5 to TRBJ1-1; 8 nucleotides line up with TRBD1. The J segment lost 4 bases and the V segment lost 6 bases, leaving 1 base of the junction unmatched. This CDR3 is built from 12 residues. Germline lookup yields CDR1 MNHEY and CDR2 SVGAGI.

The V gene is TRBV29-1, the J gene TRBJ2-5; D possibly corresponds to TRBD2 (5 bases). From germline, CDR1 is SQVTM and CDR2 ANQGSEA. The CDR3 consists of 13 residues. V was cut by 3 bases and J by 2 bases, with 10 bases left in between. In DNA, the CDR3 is TGCAGCGTTGAGAGTCGGGGACAAGAGACCCAGTACTTC. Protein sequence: CSVESRGQETQYF.

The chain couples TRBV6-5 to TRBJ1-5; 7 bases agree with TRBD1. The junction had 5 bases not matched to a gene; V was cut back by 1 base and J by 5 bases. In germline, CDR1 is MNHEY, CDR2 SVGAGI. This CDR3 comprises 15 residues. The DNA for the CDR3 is TGTGCCAGCAGTTACTGGGCCGACAGGGATCAGCCCCAGCATTTT. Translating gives CASSYWADRDQPQHF.

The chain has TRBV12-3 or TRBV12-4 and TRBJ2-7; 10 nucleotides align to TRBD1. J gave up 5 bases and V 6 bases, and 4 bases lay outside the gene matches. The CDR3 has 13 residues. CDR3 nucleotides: TGTGCCAGCAGAGAGGGGACAGGGGACGAGCAGTACTTC. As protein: CASREGTGDEQYF.

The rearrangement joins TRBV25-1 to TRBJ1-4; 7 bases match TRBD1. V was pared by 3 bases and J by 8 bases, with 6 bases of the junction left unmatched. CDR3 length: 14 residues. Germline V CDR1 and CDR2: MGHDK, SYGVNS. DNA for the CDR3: TGTGCCAGCAGTGATTCCGACAGGGCGGAAAAACTGTTTTTT. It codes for CASSDSDRAEKLFF.

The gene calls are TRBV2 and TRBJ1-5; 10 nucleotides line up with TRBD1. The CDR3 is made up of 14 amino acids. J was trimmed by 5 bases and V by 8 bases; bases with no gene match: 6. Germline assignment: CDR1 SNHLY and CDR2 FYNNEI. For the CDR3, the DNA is TGTGCCAGCGGAAGGGACAGGGGAGATCAGCCCCAGCATTTT. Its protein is CASGRDRGDQPQHF.

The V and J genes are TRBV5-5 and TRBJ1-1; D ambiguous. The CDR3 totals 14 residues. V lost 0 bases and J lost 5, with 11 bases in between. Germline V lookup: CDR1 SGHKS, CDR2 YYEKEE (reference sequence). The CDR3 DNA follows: TGTGCCAGCAGCTTGGAGGTGGGCTGGACTGAAGCTTTCTTT. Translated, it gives CASSLEVGWTEAFF. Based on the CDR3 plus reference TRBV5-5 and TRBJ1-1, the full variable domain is DAGVTQSPTHLIKTRGQQVTLRCSPISGHKSVSWYQQVLGQGPQFIFQYYEKEERGRGNFPDRFSARQFPNYSSELNVNALLLGDSALYLCASSLEVGWTEAFFGQGTRLTVV.

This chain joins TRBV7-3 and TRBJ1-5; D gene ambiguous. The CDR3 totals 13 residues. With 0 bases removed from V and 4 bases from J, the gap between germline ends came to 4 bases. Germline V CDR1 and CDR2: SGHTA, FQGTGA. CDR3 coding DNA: TGTGCCAGCAGCTTAACGCTAAATCAGCCCCAGCATTTT. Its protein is CASSLTLNQPQHF.

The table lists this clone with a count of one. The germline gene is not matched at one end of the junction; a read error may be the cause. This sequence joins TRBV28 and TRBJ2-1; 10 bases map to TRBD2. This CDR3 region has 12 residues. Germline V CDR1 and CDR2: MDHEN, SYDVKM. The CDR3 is CASSLSGRASLF. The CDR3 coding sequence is TGTGCCAGCAGTTTAAGCGGGAGGGCCTCGCTCTTC.

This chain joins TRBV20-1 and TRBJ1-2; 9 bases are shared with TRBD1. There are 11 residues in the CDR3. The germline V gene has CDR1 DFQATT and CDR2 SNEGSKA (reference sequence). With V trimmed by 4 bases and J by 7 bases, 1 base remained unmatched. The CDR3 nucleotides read TGCAGTGCTACGGACAGGGGTGGCTACACCTTC. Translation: CSATDRGGYTF.

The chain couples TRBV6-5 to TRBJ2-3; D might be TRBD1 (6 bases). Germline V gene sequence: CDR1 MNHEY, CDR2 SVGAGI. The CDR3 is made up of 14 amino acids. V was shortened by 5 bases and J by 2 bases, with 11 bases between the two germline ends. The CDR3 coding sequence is TGTGCCAGCAGTAAGACAGGAGCCACAGATACGCAGTATTTT. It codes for CASSKTGATDTQYF.

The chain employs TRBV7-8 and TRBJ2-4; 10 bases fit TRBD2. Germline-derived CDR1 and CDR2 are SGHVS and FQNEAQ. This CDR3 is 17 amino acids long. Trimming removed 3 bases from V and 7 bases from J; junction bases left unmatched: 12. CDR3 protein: CASSFGPSGSGRNIQYF. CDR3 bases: TGTGCCAGCAGCTTTGGTCCCTCGGGTAGCGGGAGGAACATTCAGTACTTC.

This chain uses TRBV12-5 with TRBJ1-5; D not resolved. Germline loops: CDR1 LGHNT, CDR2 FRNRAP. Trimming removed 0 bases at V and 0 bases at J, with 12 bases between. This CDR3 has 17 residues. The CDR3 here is CASGLVLGRYSNQPQHF. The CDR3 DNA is TGTGCTAGTGGTTTGGTACTAGGCAGATATAGCAATCAGCCCCAGCATTTT.

This chain's CDR3 is CAITSDTNYGYTF. DNA for the CDR3: TGTGCCATCACCTCGGACACAAACTATGGCTACACCTTC. The chain carries TRBV10-3 and TRBJ1-2, with D tentatively TRBD1 (5 bases). The V and J ends lost 7 bases and 2 bases respectively, with 11 bases between them. CDR3 length: 13 residues. The V gene's germline CDR1 is ENHRY and CDR2 SYGVKD.

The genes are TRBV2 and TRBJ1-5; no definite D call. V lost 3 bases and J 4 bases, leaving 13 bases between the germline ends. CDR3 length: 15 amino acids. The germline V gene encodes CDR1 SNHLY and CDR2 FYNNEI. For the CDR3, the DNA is TGTGCCAGCAGTGATCGAGGGCAGTGGAATCAGCCCCAGCATTTT. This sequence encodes CASSDRGQWNQPQHF.

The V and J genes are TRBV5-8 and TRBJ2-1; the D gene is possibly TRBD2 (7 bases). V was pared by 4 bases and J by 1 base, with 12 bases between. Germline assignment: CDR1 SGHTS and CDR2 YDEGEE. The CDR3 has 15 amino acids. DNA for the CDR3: TGTGCCAGCAGCGTACGGGGGGCTTCCTACAATGAGCAGTTCTTC. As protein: CASSVRGASYNEQFF. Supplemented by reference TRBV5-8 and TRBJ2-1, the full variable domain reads EAGVTQSPTHLIKTRGQQATLRCSPISGHTSVYWYQQALGLGLQFLLWYDEGEERNRGNFPPRFSGRQFPNYSSELNVNALELEDSALYLCASSVRGASYNEQFFGPGTRLTVL.

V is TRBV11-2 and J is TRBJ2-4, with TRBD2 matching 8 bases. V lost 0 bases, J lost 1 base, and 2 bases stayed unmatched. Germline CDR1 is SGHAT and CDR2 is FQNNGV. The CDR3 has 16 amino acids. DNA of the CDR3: TGTGCCAGCAGCTTAGACGGGGGGGCGGCCAAAAACATTCAGTACTTC. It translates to CASSLDGGAAKNIQYF.

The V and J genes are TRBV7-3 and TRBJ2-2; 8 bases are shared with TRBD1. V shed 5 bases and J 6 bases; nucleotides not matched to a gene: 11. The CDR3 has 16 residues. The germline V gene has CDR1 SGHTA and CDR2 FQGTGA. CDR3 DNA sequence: TGTGCCAGCAGCCAGAGCCGGACAGGGTCCTCCGGGGAGCTGTTTTTT. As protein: CASSQSRTGSSGELFF.

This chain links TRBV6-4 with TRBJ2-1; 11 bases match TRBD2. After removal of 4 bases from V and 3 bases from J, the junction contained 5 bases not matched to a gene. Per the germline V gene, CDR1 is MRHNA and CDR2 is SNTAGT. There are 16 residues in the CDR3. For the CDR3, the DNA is TGTGCCAGCAGTGCCATCGGGACTAGCGGCTACAATGAGCAGTTCTTC. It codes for CASSAIGTSGYNEQFF.